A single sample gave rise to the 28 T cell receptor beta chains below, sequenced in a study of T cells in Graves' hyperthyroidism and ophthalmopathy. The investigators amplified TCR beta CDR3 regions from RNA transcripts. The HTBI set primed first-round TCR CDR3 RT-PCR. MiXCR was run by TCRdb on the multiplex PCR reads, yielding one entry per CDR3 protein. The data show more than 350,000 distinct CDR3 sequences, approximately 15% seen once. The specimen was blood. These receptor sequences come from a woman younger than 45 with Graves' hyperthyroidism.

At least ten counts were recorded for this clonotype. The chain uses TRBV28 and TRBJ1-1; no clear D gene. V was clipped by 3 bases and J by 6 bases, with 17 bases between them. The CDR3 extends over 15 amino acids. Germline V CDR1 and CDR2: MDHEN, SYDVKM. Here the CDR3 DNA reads TGTGCCAGCAGTTTGGACGCCGCGGGAGTCGCTGAAGCTTTCTTT. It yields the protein CASSLDAAGVAEAFF.

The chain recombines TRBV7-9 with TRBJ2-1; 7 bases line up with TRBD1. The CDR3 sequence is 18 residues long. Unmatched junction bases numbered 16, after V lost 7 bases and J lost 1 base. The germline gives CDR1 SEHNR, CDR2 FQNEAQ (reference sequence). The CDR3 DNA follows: TGTGCCAGCACGCAGATTCCGGGACAGTCACTTTCCTACAATGAGCAGTTCTTC. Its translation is CASTQIPGQSLSYNEQFF.

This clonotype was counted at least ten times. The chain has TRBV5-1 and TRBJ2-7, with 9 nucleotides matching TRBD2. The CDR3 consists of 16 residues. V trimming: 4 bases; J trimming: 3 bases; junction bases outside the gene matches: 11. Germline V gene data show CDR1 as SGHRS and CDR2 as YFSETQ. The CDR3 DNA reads TGCGCCAGCAGCAACGGGTGGACTAGCGTAGTCTACGAGCAGTACTTC. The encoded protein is CASSNGWTSVVYEQYF.

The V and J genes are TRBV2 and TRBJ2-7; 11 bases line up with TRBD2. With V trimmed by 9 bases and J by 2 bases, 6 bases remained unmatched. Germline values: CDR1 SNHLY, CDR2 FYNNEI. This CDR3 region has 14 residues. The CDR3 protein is CARMTSGTAYEQYF. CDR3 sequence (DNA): TGTGCCAGGATGACTAGCGGGACCGCCTACGAGCAGTACTTC.

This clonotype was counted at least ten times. The CDR3 sequence: CASSRTKTGGGLAGDGGNEQFF. As DNA, the CDR3 is TGCGCCAGCAGCCGCACCAAAACAGGGGGAGGACTAGCGGGAGACGGGGGCAATGAGCAGTTCTTC. This sequence joins TRBV5-1 and TRBJ2-1; 13 bases are shared with TRBD2. The CDR3 totals 22 residues. V lost 4 bases, J lost 6 bases, and 25 bases stayed unmatched. The germline V gene has CDR1 SGHRS and CDR2 YFSETQ.

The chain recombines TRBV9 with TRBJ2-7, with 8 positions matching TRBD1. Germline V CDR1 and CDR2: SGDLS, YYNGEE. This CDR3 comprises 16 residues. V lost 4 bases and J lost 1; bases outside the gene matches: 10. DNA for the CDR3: TGTGCCAGCAGCCCTCGGACAGGGATTGTGTCCTACGAGCAGTACTTC. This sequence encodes CASSPRTGIVSYEQYF. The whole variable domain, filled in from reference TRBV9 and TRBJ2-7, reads DSGVTQTPKHLITATGQRVTLRCSPRSGDLSVYWYQQSLDQGLQFLIQYYNGEERAKGNILERFSAQQFPDLHSELNLSSLELGDSALYFCASSPRTGIVSYEQYFGPGTRLTVT.

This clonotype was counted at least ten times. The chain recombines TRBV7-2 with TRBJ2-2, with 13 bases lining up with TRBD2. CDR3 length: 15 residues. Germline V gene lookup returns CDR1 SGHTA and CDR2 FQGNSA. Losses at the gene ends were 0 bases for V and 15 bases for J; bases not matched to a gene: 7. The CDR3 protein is CASSLARTSGRSVFF. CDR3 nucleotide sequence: TGTGCCAGCAGCTTAGCGCGGACTAGCGGGAGATCGGTGTTTTTT.

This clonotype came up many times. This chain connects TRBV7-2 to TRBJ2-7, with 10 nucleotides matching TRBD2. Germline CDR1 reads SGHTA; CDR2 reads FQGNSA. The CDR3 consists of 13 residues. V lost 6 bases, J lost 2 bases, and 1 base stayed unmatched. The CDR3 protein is CASRLAGTYEQYF. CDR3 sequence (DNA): TGTGCCAGCAGACTAGCGGGGACCTACGAGCAGTACTTC.

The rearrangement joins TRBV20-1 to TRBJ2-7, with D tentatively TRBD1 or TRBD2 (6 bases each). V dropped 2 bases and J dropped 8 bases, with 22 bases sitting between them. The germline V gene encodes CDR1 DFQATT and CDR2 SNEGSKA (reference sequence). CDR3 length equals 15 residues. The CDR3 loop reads CSARPAEGPGEKQYF. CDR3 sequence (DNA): TGCAGTGCTAGACCCGCGGAGGGACCAGGGGAGAAGCAGTACTTC.

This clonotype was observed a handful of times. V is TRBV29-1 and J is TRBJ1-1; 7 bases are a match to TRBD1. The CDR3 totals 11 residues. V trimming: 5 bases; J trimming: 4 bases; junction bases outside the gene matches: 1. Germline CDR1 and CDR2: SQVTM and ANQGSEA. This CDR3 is CSVWDSTEAFF. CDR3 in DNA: TGCAGCGTTTGGGACAGCACTGAAGCTTTCTTT.

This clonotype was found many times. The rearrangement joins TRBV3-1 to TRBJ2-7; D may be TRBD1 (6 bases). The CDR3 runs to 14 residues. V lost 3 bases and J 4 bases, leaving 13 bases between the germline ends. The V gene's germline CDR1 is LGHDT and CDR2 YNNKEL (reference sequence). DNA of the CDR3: TGTGCCAGCAGCCAGGGGGCCAAGCTGTACGAGCAGTACTTC. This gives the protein CASSQGAKLYEQYF.

CDR3 nucleotides: TGTGCCAGCAGCCCGTCTATCTCCGGGGAGCTGTTTTTT. This encodes CASSPSISGELFF. V usage is TRBV11-2 and J usage is TRBJ2-2; D ambiguous. Per germline, CDR1 SGHAT and CDR2 FQNNGV. The CDR3 has 13 residues. Trimming pared 5 bases from V and 6 bases from J, leaving 10 bases between.

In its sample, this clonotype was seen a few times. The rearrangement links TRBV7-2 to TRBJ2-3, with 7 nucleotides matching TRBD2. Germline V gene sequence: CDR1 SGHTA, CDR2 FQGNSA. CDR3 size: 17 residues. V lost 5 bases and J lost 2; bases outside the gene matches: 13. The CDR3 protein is CASSKRAGVANTDTQYF. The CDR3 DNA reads TGTGCCAGCAGCAAAAGGGCGGGAGTCGCTAACACAGATACGCAGTATTTT.

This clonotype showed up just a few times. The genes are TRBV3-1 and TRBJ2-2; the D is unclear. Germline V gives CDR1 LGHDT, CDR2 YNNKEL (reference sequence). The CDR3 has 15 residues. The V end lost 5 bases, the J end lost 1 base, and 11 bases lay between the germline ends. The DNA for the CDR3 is TGTGCCAGCAGCGCCTACGGCGGGAACACCGGGGAGCTGTTTTTT. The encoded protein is CASSAYGGNTGELFF.

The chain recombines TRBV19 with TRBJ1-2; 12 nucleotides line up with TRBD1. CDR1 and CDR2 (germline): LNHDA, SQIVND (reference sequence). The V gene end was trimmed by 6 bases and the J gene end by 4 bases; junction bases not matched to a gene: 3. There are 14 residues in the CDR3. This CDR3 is CASRPGQGAYGYTF. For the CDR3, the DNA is TGTGCCAGTAGGCCGGGACAGGGGGCCTATGGCTACACCTTC.

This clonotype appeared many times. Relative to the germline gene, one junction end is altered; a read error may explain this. CDR3 sequence: CASMGLAGQRVSNEQYF. The CDR3 region has the DNA TGTGCCAGCATGGGACTAGCGGGACAACGGGTCTCCAACGAGCAGTACTTC. The chain carries TRBV28 and TRBJ2-7, with 13 bases fitting TRBD2. This CDR3 spans 17 amino acids. In germline, CDR1 is MDHEN, CDR2 SYDVKM.

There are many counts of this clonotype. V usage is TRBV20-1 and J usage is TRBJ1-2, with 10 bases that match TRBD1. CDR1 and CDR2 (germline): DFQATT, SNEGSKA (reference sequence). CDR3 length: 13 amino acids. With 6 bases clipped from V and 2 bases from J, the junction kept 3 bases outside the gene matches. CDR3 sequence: CSAEDRGNYGYTF. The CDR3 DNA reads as TGCAGTGCAGAGGACAGGGGGAACTATGGCTACACCTTC.

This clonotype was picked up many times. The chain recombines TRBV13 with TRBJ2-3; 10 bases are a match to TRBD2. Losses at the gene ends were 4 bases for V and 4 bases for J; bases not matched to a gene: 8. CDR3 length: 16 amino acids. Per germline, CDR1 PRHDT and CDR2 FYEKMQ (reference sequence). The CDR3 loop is CASSSPGLATPDTQYF. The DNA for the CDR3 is TGTGCCAGCAGCTCACCGGGACTAGCGACCCCAGATACGCAGTATTTT.

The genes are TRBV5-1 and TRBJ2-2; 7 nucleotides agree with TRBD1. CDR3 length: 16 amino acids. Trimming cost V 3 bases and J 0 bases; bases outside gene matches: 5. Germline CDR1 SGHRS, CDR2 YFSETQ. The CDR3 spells CASSYTGAPNTGELFF. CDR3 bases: TGCGCCAGCAGCTACACAGGGGCCCCGAACACCGGGGAGCTGTTTTTT.

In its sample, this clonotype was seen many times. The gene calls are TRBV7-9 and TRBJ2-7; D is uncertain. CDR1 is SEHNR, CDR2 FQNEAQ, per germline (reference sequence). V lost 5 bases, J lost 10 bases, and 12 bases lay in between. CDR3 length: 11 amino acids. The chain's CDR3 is CASSPDRLQYF. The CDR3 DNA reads TGTGCCAGCAGCCCCGATCGATTACAGTACTTC.

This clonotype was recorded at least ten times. This CDR3 is CASSLGRDGNQPQHF. The CDR3 nucleotides are TGTGCCAGCAGTCTTGGCAGGGACGGCAATCAGCCCCAGCATTTT. The J gene is TRBJ1-5, the V gene TRBV12-3 or TRBV12-4; D perhaps matches TRBD1 (5 bases). Trimming took off 5 bases at V and 2 bases at J, with 13 bases between the two ends. The CDR3 has 15 amino acids.

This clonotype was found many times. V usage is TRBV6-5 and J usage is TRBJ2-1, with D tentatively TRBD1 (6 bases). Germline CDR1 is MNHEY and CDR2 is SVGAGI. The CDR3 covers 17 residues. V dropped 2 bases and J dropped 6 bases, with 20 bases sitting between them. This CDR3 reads CASSYGLSGTLTNEQFF. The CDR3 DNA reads TGTGCCAGCAGTTACGGCCTCTCCGGGACACTCACCAATGAGCAGTTCTTC.

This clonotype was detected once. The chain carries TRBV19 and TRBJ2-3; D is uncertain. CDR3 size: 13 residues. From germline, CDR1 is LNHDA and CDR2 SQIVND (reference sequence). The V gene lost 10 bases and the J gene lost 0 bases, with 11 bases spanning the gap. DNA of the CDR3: TGTGCCACCGGTGAGGCTAGCACAGATACGCAGTATTTT. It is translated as CATGEASTDTQYF.

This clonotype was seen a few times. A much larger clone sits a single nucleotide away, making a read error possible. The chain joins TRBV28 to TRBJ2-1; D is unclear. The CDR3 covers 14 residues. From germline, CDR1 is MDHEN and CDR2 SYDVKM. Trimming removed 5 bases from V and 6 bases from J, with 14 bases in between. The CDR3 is CASSERSESNEQFF. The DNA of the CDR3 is TGTGCCAGCAGTGAACGGTCGGAATCCAATGAGCAGTTCTTC.

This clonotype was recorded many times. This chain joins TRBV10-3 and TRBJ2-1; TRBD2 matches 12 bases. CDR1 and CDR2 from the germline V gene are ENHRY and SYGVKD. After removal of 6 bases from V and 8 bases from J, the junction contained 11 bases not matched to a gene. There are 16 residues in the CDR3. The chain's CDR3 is CAIRANLLAGGDEQFF. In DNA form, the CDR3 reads TGTGCCATCAGAGCCAACCTGCTAGCGGGGGGGGATGAGCAGTTCTTC.

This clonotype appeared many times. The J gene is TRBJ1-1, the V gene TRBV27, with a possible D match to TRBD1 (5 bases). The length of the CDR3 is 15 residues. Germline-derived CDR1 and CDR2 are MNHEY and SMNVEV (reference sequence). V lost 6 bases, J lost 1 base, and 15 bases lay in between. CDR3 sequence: CASSLSGGGNTEAFF. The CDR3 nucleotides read TGTGCCAGCAGCTTAAGCGGGGGGGGGAACACTGAAGCTTTCTTT.

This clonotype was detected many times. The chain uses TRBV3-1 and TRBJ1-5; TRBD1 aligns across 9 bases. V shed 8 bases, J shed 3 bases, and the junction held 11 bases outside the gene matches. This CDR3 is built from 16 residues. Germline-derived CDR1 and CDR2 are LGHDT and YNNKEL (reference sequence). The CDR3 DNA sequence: TGTGCCAGCCGTATCCGAGGGGACAGGGTCAATCAGCCCCAGCATTTT. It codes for CASRIRGDRVNQPQHF. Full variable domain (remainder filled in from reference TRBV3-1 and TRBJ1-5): DTAVSQTPKYLVTQMGNDKSIKCEQNLGHDTMYWYKQDSKKFLKIMFSYNNKELIINETVPNRFSPKSPDKAHLNLHINSLELGDSAVYFCASRIRGDRVNQPQHFGDGTRLSIL.

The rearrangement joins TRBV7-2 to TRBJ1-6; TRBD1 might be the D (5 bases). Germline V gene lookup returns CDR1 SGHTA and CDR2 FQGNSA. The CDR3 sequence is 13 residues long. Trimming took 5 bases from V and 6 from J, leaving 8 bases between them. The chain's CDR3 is CASSGGGNSPLHF. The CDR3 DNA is TGTGCCAGCAGCGGCGGGGGTAATTCACCCCTCCACTTT. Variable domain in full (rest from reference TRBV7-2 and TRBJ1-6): GAGVSQSPSNKVTEKGKDVELRCDPISGHTALYWYRQSLGQGLEFLIYFQGNSAPDKSGLPSDRFSAERTGGSVSTLTIQRTQQEDSAVYLCASSGGGNSPLHFGNGTRLTVT.